This T cell receptor beta chain emerged from a study of human T cells and chemical hapten exposure. This clonotype occurred a few times. TCRdb reprocessed the RACE reads with MiXCR, giving one entry per CDR3 protein. The data show about 200,000 distinct CDR3 sequences, under 25% seen once. V dropped 6 bases and J dropped 10 bases, with 13 bases sitting between them. This CDR3 contains 12 residues. As for time point: patch test 3, about 24 weeks after DPC sensitization. The treatment was: therapeutic diphenylcyclopropenone sensitization with weekly scalp DPC. The donor pool consisted of alopecia patients aged 18 to 70 years, considered suitable for DPC.

The V call is TRBV12-3 or TRBV12-4, the J call TRBJ2-1, with D maybe TRBD1 (5 bases). The clonotype comes from a woman aged 40-49 years with alopecia areata. Some clones in this sample may be carry-over from other donors' samples. The source material was whole blood, sampled in connection with sensitization to the hapten diphenylcyclopropenone (DPC). The CDR3 nucleotides read TGTGCCAGCAGCCGAGGATGGGGCGAGCAGTTCTTC. It translates to CASSRGWGEQFF.